This entry is about one T cell receptor beta chain. MiXCR was run by TCRdb on the RACE reads, yielding one entry per CDR3 protein. The data show roughly 200,000 distinct CDR3 sequences, about a fifth seen once. These data belong to a study of human T cells and chemical hapten exposure. Time point: patch test 1, 2 weeks after DPC sensitization. Treatment defined: therapeutic diphenylcyclopropenone sensitization with weekly scalp DPC. Blood draws came before every patch-test application. The V and J ends lost 7 bases and 6 bases respectively, with 16 bases between them. CDR1 and CDR2 (germline): SNHLY, FYNNEI. This CDR3 is 14 amino acids long.

The sequence derives from a woman aged 45 to 65 with alopecia areata. Some clones in this sample may be carry-over from other donors' samples. Here the sequenced sample was whole blood, taken in connection with sensitization to the hapten diphenylcyclopropenone (DPC). The chain couples TRBV2 to TRBJ1-5; weak D call: TRBD1 (6 bases). CDR3 protein: CASNLQGLTQPQHF. In DNA form, the CDR3 reads TGTGCCAGCAACCTACAGGGTTTGACTCAGCCCCAGCATTTT.